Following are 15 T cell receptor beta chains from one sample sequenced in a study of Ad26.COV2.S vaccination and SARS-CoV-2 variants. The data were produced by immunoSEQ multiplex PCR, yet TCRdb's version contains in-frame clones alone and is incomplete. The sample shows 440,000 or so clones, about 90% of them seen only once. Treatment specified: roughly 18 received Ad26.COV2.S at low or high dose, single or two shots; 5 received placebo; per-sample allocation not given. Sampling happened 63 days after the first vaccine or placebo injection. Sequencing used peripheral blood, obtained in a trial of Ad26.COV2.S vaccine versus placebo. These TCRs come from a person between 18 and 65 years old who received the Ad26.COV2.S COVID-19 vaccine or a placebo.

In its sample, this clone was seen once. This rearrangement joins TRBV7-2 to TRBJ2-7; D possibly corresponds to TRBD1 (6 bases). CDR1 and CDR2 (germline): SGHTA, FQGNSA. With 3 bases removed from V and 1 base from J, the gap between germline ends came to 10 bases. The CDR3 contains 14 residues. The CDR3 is CASSFDRLSYEQYF. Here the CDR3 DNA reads TGTGCCAGCAGCTTCGACAGGCTTTCCTACGAGCAGTACTTC. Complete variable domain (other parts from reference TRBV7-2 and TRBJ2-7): GAGVSQSPSNKVTEKGKDVELRCDPISGHTALYWYRQSLGQGLEFLIYFQGNSAPDKSGLPSDRFSAERTGGSVSTLTIQRTQQEDSAVYLCASSFDRLSYEQYFGPGTRLTVT.

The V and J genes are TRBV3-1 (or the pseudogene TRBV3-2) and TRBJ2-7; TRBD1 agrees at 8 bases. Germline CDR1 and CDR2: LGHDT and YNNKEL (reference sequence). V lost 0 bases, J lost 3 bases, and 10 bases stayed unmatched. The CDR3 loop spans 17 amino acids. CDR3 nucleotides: TGTGCCAGCAGCCAAGATCCCGGACAGGGAATATACTACGAGCAGTACTTC. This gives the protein CASSQDPGQGIYYEQYF.

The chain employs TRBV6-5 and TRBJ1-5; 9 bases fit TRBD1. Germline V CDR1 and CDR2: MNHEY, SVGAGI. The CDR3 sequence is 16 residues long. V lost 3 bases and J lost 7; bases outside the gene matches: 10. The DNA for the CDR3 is TGTGCCAGCAGTTATTCCGGACAGGGGAGGGACCAGCCCCAGCATTTT. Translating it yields CASSYSGQGRDQPQHF.

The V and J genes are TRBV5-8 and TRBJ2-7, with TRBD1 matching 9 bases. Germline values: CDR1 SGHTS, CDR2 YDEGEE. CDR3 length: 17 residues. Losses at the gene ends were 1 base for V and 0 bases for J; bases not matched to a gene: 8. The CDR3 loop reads CASSLWGTGLYSYEQYF. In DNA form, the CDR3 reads TGTGCCAGCAGCTTGTGGGGGACAGGGCTCTACTCCTACGAGCAGTACTTC.

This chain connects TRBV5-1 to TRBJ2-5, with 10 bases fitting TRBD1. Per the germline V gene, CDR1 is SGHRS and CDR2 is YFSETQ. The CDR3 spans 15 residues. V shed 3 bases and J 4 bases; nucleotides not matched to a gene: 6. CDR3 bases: TGCGCCAGCAGCTGGGGACAGGGGAAGGGAGAGACCCAGTACTTC. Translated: CASSWGQGKGETQYF. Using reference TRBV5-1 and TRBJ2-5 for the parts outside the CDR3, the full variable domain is KAGVTQTPRYLIKTRGQQVTLSCSPISGHRSVSWYQQTPGQGLQFLFEYFSETQRNKGNFPGRFSGRQFSNSRSEMNVSTLELGDSALYLCASSWGQGKGETQYFGPGTRLLVL.

Here the CDR3 DNA reads TGTGCCAGCAGTTTCCGGGAACGCTCCTACGAGCAGTACTTC. This sequence encodes CASSFRERSYEQYF. This chain joins TRBV27 and TRBJ2-7; D possibly corresponds to TRBD2 (5 bases). Germline V lookup: CDR1 MNHEY, CDR2 SMNVEV (reference sequence). Trimming left V 3 bases short and J 0 bases short, with 9 bases between. There are 14 residues in the CDR3.

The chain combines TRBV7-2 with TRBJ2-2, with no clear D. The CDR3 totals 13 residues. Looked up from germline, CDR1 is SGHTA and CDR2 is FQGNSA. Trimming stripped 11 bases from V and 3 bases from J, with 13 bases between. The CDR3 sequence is CALPGPHTGELFF. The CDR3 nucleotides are TGTGCCCTTCCCGGGCCACACACCGGGGAGCTGTTTTTT.

The CDR3 DNA reads TGTGCCACCAGCAGAGATCCGGGGTGGGACACTGAAGCTTTCTTT. Protein sequence: CATSRDPGWDTEAFF. The gene calls are TRBV15 and TRBJ1-1; no clear D gene. V gave up 0 bases and J gave up 3 bases, with 11 bases separating them. From germline, CDR1 is LNHNV and CDR2 YYDKDF (reference sequence). This CDR3 region has 15 residues.

The CDR3 DNA follows: TGTGCCAGCAGCTTGGGCAGGGGCCTAGTCTACGAGCAGTACTTC. This gives the protein CASSLGRGLVYEQYF. The chain recombines TRBV5-4 with TRBJ2-7, with D perhaps matching TRBD1 (6 bases). The CDR3 extends over 15 amino acids. Trimming took 0 bases from V and 3 from J, leaving 13 bases between them. Germline CDR1 SGHNT, CDR2 YYREEE (reference sequence). The full variable domain, completed using reference TRBV5-4 and TRBJ2-7, is ETGVTQSPTHLIKTRGQQVTLRCSSQSGHNTVSWYQQALGQGPQFIFQYYREEENGRGNFPPRFSGLQFPNYSSELNVNALELDDSALYLCASSLGRGLVYEQYFGPGTRLTVT.

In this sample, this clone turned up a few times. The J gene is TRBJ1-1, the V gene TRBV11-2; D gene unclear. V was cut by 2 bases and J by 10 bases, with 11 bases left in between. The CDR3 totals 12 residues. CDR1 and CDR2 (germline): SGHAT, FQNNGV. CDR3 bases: TGTGCCAGCAGCTTAAAAGGAATCGGAGCTTTCTTT. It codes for CASSLKGIGAFF.

The CDR3 is CATSDAGGANEKLFF. In DNA, the CDR3 is TGTGCCACCAGTGATGCAGGGGGCGCGAACGAAAAACTGTTTTTT. This chain joins TRBV24-1 and TRBJ1-4, with 8 bases that match TRBD1. Per germline, CDR1 KGHDR and CDR2 SFDVKD. V lost 3 bases to trimming and J lost 8 bases; unmatched junction nucleotides: 7. This CDR3 has 15 amino acids.

CDR3 nucleotide sequence: TGTGCCAGCAGTTTACCCATGACTAAAACCTACGAGCAGTACTTC. This codes for CASSLPMTKTYEQYF. The J gene is TRBJ2-7, the V gene TRBV6-2 or TRBV6-3, with a possible D match to TRBD2 (5 bases). Per the germline V gene, CDR1 is MNHEY and CDR2 is SVGEGT. The CDR3 runs 15 residues. V lost 4 bases and J lost 2, with 15 bases in between.

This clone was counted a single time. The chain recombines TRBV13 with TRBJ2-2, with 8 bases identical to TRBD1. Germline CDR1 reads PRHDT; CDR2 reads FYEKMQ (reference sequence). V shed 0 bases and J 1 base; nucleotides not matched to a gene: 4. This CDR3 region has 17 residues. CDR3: CASSLGGQVGNTGELFF. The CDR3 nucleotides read TGTGCCAGCAGCTTAGGGGGACAGGTGGGGAACACCGGGGAGCTGTTTTTT. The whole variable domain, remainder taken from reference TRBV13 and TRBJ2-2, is AAGVIQSPRHLIKEKRETATLKCYPIPRHDTVYWYQQGPGQDPQFLISFYEKMQSDKGSIPDRFSAQQFSDYHSELNMSSLELGDSALYFCASSLGGQVGNTGELFFGEGSRLTVL.

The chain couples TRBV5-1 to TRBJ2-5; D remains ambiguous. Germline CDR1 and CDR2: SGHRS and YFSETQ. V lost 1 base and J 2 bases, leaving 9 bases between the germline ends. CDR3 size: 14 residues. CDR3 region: CASSLFLSQETQYF. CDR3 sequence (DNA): TGCGCCAGCAGCTTGTTTCTATCGCAAGAGACCCAGTACTTC.

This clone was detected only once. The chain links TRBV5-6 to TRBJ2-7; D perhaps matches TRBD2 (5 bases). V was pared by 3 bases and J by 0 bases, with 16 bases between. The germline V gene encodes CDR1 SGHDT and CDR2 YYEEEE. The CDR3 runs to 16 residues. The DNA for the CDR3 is TGTGCCAGCAGCTCCCCTCGGGGTACCCCCTCCTACGAGCAGTACTTC. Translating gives CASSSPRGTPSYEQYF.